This T cell receptor (beta chain) was sequenced in a study of blood T cell repertoires in COVID-19 (dated by TCRdb to 2019 to 2021). About the investigation overall: Samples covering the acute and convalescent phases of COVID-19 were provided by collaborators in the United States, Italy and Spain. The prospective study material was composed of cDNA or gDNA derived from T cells, B-cell-depleted T cells, or PBMCs. The dataset comprised deeply sampled blood TCRbeta repertoires from subjects exposed to, actively infected with, or recovered from COVID-19. The repertoires were released in a freely available public database intended as a resource for research on the immune response to SARS-CoV-2. Samples were obtained from the ongoing ImmuneRACE study (first 160 participants) and from some 1,200 subjects provided by 6 global collaborators. The sample metadata nearly always contained a de-identified subject ID, COVID-19 status, age in years and sex. Where HLA class I and class II types were available, the types were taken from metadata supplied by the sample provider, not from assay-based typing.

CDR1 and CDR2 were assigned from the germline V gene as SGHRS and YFSETQ. V sheds 0 bases and J sheds 1 base, leaving 4 bases between their ends. From the cysteine through the phenylalanine, the CDR3 covers 13 amino acids. The retained sequence is limited to the CDR3, 39 bases, with the frame set at the first base. Overall study results and their limits: Clinical and demographic metadata were provided uncurated, with the amount varying by source and participant.

TCRbeta CDR3 regions were amplified from genomic DNA using the immunoSEQ Assay, a bias-controlled multiplex PCR. In the paper's pipeline: The number of nucleated cells in each sample was estimated by amplification of reference gene primers within the assay. To quantify the absolute abundance of each unique TCRbeta CDR3 rearrangement, sequence reads were collapsed and filtered. For each sample, productive Simpson clonality was calculated by taking the square root of Simpson's diversity index across productive rearrangements. Imported from immuneACCESS, the table was reduced by TCRdb to in-frame sequences with V and J called. These copies leave out some clones; in studies compared against another copy, an unresolved V gene accounts for under half, and the cause of the remainder is not known. The DNA gave D and trimming, while V, J and clone size come from that table. This sample is represented by fewer than 95,000 clones; roughly 70% of them were singletons. The ten biggest clones cover roughly 4% of the sample.

At one collaborating source in Seattle, patients were enrolled during active infection and were followed longitudinally through the course of disease. The collaborating institutions used their own protocols to collect whole blood in K2EDTA tubes. For TCRbeta analysis, collaborators shipped samples as frozen whole blood, isolated PBMCs, or DNA extracted from either of those sample types. On this clone: Its antigen has not been determined. Per-base qualities were not stored, and no clone one base away is much larger.

This clonotype was sampled from a man in his 70s with COVID-19, enrolled during active disease. The sequence joins TRBV5-1 to TRBJ1-1; the D gene assignment is ambiguous. Specimen: peripheral blood. Read as DNA, the sequence is TGCGCCAGCAGCTTGGCATGGAACACTGAAGCTTTCTTT. Translated, this is CASSLAWNTEAFF.